The 8 T cell receptor beta chains listed next were all sequenced from one sample in a study of post-analysis software for immune sequencing data. Built from TCR beta cDNA, the libraries had unique molecular identifiers in them. MiXCR was run by TCRdb on the PCR reads, yielding one entry per CDR3 protein. Of hundreds of thousands of distinct CDR3 sequences in the sample, approximately 59% were seen once. Study-wide points: Patients carried roughly five TRBV segments more frequently than controls did, and TRBV5-6, TRBV5-1 and TRBV20-1 were among them.

No antigen is known for these receptors. The sequenced sample consisted of blood. These receptors originate from a girl under 10 years old with multiple sclerosis.

The gene calls are TRBV12-3 or TRBV12-4 and TRBJ2-3; the match to TRBD2 covers 8 bases. Trimming took 0 bases from V and 3 from J; bases not matched to a gene: 17. This CDR3 is 20 amino acids long. The DNA of the CDR3 is TGTGCCAGCAGTTTAGCGACACGGAGAGGTAATAGCGGGAAGACAGATACGCAGTATTTT. Encoded protein: CASSLATRRGNSGKTDTQYF.

This clonotype was counted once. V usage is TRBV19 and J usage is TRBJ2-7; D possibly corresponds to TRBD1 (6 bases). Deletions cut 5 bases from V and 0 bases from J, with 14 bases between. The CDR3 length is 15 residues. Germline V gene lookup returns CDR1 LNHDA and CDR2 SQIVND (reference sequence). CDR3 sequence reads: CASSEQGRSSYEQYF. The CDR3 DNA sequence: TGTGCCAGTAGTGAACAGGGTCGGAGCTCCTACGAGCAGTACTTC.

The gene calls are TRBV29-1 and TRBJ2-7, with D perhaps TRBD2 (5 bases). Germline CDR1 is SQVTM and CDR2 is ANQGSEA. CDR3 length equals 13 residues. Deletions cut 7 bases from V and 0 bases from J, with 13 bases between. In nucleotides, the CDR3 is TGCAGCGGCCTTAGCGCCCACTCCTACGAGCAGTACTTC. Translated, it gives CSGLSAHSYEQYF.

The chain recombines TRBV15 with TRBJ2-5; no firm D call. The J call may be incorrect, as the DNA end agrees better with TRBJ2-7. This CDR3 comprises 13 residues. The germline V gene has CDR1 LNHNV and CDR2 YYDKDF (reference sequence). CDR3 protein: CATSRDKTHEQYF. CDR3 coding DNA: TGTGCCACCAGCAGAGATAAGACCCACGAGCAGTACTTC.

Only a few counts were recorded for this clonotype. The chain carries TRBV13 and TRBJ1-1, with D unclear. From germline, CDR1 is PRHDT and CDR2 FYEKMQ (reference sequence). The CDR3 length is 12 residues. Trimming cost V 5 bases and J 4 bases, with 8 bases left between them. CDR3: CASSHRGTEAFF. The CDR3 DNA is TGTGCCAGCAGCCACCGGGGCACTGAAGCTTTCTTT.

The V and J genes are TRBV25-1 and TRBJ2-1; 8 nucleotides align to TRBD1. Germline V gene lookup returns CDR1 MGHDK and CDR2 SYGVNS. V was clipped by 1 base and J by 0 bases; unmatched bases: 5. This CDR3 spans 17 amino acids. The CDR3 sequence is CASSEWAGGNSYNEQFF. The CDR3 region has the DNA TGTGCCAGCAGTGAATGGGCAGGGGGCAACTCCTACAATGAGCAGTTCTTC.

The chain couples TRBV3-1 to TRBJ2-6; D gene unclear. The CDR3 consists of 15 residues. Germline loops: CDR1 LGHDT, CDR2 YNNKEL (reference sequence). V lost 1 base to trimming and J lost 2 bases, with 6 bases between them. The DNA for the CDR3 is TGTGCCAGCAGCCAAGTGCTGGCTGGGGCCAACGTCCTGACTTTC. It encodes CASSQVLAGANVLTF.

This chain connects TRBV3-1 to TRBJ2-1, with TRBD2 identical over 10 bases. This CDR3 is built from 17 residues. V lost 4 bases to trimming and J lost 6 bases; unmatched junction nucleotides: 12. Germline V lookup: CDR1 LGHDT, CDR2 YNNKEL (reference sequence). CDR3 in amino acids: CASSRIAGLATSNEQFF. CDR3 nucleotide sequence: TGTGCCAGCAGCCGAATTGCGGGACTAGCGACTTCCAATGAGCAGTTCTTC.